Below, 7 T cell receptor beta chains from the same sample are listed, as sequenced in a study of shared clonotypes between healthy human individuals. This table comes from immunoSEQ multiplex PCR, and its TCRdb copy is limited to in-frame clones, with some not included. The table has around 2.1 million clones, under 97% seen once. Sequenced input: naive CD4+ T cells sorted from blood. Subset reported: CD45RA+ positively selected. These receptors were taken from a man in his late teens or twenties in good health.

The CDR3 sequence is CASSYWQGGSYEQYF. CDR3 sequence (DNA): TGTGCCAGCAGTTACTGGCAGGGAGGTTCCTACGAGCAGTACTTC. The V gene is TRBV6-5, the J gene TRBJ2-7; maybe TRBD2 (6 bases). Germline V lookup: CDR1 MNHEY, CDR2 SVGAGI. V shed 1 base and J shed 1 base, with 11 bases lying between them. This CDR3 is built from 15 residues.

Only one count was recorded for this clone. The genes are TRBV29-1 and TRBJ2-7; D might be TRBD1 or TRBD2, each matching 5 bases. Trimming removed 4 bases at V and 6 bases at J, with 16 bases between. CDR1 is SQVTM, CDR2 ANQGSEA, per germline. The CDR3 has 13 residues. CDR3 amino acids: CSVVQTAGGEQYF. The CDR3 nucleotides read TGCAGCGTTGTCCAGACGGCTGGGGGCGAGCAGTACTTC.

The rearrangement joins TRBV5-6 to TRBJ2-7; D is perhaps TRBD1 or TRBD2 (6 bases each). The germline V and J ends were trimmed by 4 bases and 2 bases, with 16 bases remaining between them. CDR1 is SGHDT, CDR2 YYEEEE, per germline. CDR3 length equals 15 residues. CDR3 loop: CASSLTGGSTYEQYF. For the CDR3, the DNA is TGTGCCAGCAGCCTGACCGGGGGCTCCACCTACGAGCAGTACTTC.

Of note for this clone: Other DNA sequences in the sample encode the same CDR3. This chain uses TRBV10-3 with TRBJ2-7; 9 nucleotides line up with TRBD2. V lost 2 bases, J lost 4 bases, and 3 bases stayed unmatched. The CDR3 covers 14 residues. The germline V gene encodes CDR1 ENHRY and CDR2 SYGVKD. CDR3: CAISEGTSGYEQYF. As DNA, the CDR3 is TGTGCCATCAGTGAGGGAACTAGCGGGTACGAGCAGTACTTC.

The gene calls are TRBV10-2 and TRBJ2-6; D may correspond to TRBD1 or TRBD2 (5 bases each). The CDR3 is made up of 19 amino acids. Trimming took 0 bases from V and 1 from J, leaving 16 bases between them. Germline V CDR1 and CDR2: WSHSY, SAAADI. CDR3 residues: CASSESEGLGLSGANVLTF. CDR3 in DNA: TGCGCCAGCAGTGAGTCTGAGGGGTTAGGGCTTTCTGGGGCCAACGTCCTGACTTTC.

This sequence joins TRBV6-5 and TRBJ1-1, with 7 bases lining up with TRBD1. Looked up from germline, CDR1 is MNHEY and CDR2 is SVGAGI. V gave up 4 bases and J gave up 0 bases; unmatched junction bases: 5. The CDR3 consists of 15 residues. The CDR3 sequence: CASSFTGTVNTEAFF. CDR3 in DNA: TGTGCCAGCAGTTTCACCGGGACAGTGAACACTGAAGCTTTCTTT.

V usage is TRBV18 and J usage is TRBJ2-1; maybe TRBD1 (6 bases). Germline CDR1 KGHSH, CDR2 LQKENI. CDR3 size: 15 residues. V lost 1 base and J lost 7, with 14 bases in between. This chain's CDR3 is CASSPLRQALNEQFF. CDR3 DNA sequence: TGTGCCAGCTCACCACTTAGACAGGCCTTAAATGAGCAGTTCTTC.